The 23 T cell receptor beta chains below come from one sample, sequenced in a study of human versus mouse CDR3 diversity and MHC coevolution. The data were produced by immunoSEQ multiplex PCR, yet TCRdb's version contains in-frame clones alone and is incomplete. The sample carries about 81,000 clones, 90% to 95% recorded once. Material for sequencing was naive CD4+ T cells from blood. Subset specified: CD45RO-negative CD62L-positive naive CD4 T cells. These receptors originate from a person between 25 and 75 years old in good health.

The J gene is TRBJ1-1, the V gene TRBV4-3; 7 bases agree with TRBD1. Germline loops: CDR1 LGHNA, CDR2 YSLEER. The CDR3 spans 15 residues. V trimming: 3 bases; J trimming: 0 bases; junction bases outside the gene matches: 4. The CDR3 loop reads CASSHGQALNTEAFF. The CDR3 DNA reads TGCGCCAGCAGCCACGGACAGGCCCTGAACACTGAAGCTTTCTTT.

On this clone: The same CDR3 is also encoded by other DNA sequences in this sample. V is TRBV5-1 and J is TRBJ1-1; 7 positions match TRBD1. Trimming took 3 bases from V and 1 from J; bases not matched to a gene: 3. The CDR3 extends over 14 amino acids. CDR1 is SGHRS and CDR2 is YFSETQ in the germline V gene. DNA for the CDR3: TGCGCCAGCAGCTCGGGACAGCCGAACACTGAAGCTTTCTTT. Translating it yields CASSSGQPNTEAFF.

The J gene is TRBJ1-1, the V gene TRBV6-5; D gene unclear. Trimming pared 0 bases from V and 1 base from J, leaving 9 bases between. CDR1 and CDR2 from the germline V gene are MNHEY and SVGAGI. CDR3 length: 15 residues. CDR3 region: CASSYSFGKNTEAFF. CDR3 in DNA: TGTGCCAGCAGTTACTCGTTCGGGAAGAACACTGAAGCTTTCTTT.

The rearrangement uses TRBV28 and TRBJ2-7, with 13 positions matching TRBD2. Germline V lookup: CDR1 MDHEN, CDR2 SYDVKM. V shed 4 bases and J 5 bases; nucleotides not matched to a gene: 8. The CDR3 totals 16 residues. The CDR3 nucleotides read TGTGCCAGCAGTTCGGGACTAGCGGGAAGATGGCACGAGCAGTACTTC. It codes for CASSSGLAGRWHEQYF. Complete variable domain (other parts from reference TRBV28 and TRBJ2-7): DVKVTQSSRYLVKRTGEKVFLECVQDMDHENMFWYRQDPGLGLRLIYFSYDVKMKEKGDIPEGYSVSREKKERFSLILESASTNQTSMYLCASSSGLAGRWHEQYFGPGTRLTVT.

CDR3 amino acids: CASRSTGGGSPLHF. For the CDR3, the DNA is TGTGCCAGCAGGAGTACAGGGGGCGGCTCACCCCTCCACTTT. V usage is TRBV7-9 and J usage is TRBJ1-6; 9 nucleotides align to TRBD1. CDR3 length: 14 amino acids. The V gene end was trimmed by 6 bases and the J gene end by 10 bases; junction bases not matched to a gene: 7. Germline CDR1 reads SEHNR; CDR2 reads FQNEAQ (reference sequence).

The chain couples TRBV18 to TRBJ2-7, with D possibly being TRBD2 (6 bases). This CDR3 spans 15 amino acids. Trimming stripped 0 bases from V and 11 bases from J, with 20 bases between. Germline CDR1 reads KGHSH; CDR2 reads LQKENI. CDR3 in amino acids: CASSPPGEDPRGKYF. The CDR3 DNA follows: TGTGCCAGCTCACCACCGGGGGAGGATCCCCGCGGAAAGTACTTC.

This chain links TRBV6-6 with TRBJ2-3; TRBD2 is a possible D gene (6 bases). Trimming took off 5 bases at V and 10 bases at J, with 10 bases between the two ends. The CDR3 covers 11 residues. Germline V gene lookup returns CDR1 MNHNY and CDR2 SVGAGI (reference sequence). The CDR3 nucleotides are TGTGCCAGCAGTAAACTAGCTTCGCAGTATTTT. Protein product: CASSKLASQYF.

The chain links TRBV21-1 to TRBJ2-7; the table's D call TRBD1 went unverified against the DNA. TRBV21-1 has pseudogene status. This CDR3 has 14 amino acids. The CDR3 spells CASGRGDRKYEQYF. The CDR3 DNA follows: TGTGCCAGCGGTCGGGGGGACAGGAAGTACGAGCAGTACTTC.

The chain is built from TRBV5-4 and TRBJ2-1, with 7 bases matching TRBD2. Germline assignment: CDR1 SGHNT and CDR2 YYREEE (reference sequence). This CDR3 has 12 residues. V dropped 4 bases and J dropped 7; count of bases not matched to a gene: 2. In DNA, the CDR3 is TGTGCCAGCAGCCTGGGACTAAATGAGCAGTTCTTC. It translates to CASSLGLNEQFF.

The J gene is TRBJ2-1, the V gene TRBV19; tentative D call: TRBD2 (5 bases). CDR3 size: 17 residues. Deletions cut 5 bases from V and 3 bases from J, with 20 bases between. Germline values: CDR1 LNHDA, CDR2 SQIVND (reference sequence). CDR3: CASSLRKSGVGYNEQFF. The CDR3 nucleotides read TGTGCCAGTAGTCTAAGGAAAAGCGGAGTGGGCTACAATGAGCAGTTCTTC.

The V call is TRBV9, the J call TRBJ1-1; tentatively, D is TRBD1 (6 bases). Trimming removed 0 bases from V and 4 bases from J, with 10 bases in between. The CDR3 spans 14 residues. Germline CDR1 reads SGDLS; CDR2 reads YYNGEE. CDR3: CASSVDRAATEAFF. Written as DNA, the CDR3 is TGTGCCAGCAGCGTAGACAGGGCGGCCACTGAAGCTTTCTTT. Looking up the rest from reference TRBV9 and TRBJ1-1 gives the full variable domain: DSGVTQTPKHLITATGQRVTLRCSPRSGDLSVYWYQQSLDQGLQFLIQYYNGEERAKGNILERFSAQQFPDLHSELNLSSLELGDSALYFCASSVDRAATEAFFGQGTRLTVV.

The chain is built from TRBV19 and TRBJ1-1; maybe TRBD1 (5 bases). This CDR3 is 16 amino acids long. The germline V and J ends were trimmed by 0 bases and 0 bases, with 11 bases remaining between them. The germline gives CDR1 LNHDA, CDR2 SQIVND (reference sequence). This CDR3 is CASSIDGAGVNTEAFF. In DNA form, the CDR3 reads TGTGCCAGTAGTATAGATGGGGCTGGGGTGAACACTGAAGCTTTCTTT.

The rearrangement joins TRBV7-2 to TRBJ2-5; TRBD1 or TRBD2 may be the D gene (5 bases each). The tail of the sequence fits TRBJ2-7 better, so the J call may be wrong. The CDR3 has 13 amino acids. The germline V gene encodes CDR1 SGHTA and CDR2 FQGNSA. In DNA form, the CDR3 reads TGTGCCAGCACCCCGGGACGGGACTACGAGCAGTACTTC. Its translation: CASTPGRDYEQYF.

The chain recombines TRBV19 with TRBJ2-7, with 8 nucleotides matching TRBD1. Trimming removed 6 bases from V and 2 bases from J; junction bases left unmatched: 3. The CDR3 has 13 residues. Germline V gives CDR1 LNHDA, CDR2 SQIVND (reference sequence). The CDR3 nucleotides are TGTGCCAGTAGCCTGACAGGGGCCTACGAGCAGTACTTC. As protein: CASSLTGAYEQYF.

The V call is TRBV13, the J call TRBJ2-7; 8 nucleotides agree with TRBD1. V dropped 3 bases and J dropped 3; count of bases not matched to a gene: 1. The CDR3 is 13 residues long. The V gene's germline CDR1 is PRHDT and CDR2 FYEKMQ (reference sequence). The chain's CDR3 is CASSFDRGYEQYF. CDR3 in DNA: TGTGCCAGCAGCTTTGACAGGGGCTACGAGCAGTACTTC.

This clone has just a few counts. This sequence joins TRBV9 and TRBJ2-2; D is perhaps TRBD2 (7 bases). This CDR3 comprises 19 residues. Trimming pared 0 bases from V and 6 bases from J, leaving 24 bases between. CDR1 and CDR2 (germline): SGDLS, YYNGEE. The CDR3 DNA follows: TGTGCCAGCAGCGTAGATCTGCGGGGGCAGGGTCGATTTGCCGGGGAGCTGTTTTTT. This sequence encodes CASSVDLRGQGRFAGELFF.

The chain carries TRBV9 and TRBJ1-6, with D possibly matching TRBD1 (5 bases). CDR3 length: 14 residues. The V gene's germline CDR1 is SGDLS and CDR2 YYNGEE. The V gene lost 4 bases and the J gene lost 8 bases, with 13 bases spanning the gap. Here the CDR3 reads CASSPPGLHSPLHF. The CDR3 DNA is TGTGCCAGCAGCCCTCCGGGACTCCATTCACCCCTCCACTTT.

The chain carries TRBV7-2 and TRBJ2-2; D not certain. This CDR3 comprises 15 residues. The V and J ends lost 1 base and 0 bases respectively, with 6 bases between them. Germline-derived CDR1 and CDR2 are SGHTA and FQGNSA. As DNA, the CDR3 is TGTGCCAGCAGCTTAGGGCAGGCGAACACCGGGGAGCTGTTTTTT. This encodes CASSLGQANTGELFF. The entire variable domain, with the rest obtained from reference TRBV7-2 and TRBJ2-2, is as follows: GAGVSQSPSNKVTEKGKDVELRCDPISGHTALYWYRQSLGQGLEFLIYFQGNSAPDKSGLPSDRFSAERTGGSVSTLTIQRTQQEDSAVYLCASSLGQANTGELFFGEGSRLTVL.

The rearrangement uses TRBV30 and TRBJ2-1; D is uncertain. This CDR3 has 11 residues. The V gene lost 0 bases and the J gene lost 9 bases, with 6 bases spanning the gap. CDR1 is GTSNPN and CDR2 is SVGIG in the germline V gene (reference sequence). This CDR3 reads CAWSVAIEQFF. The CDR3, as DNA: TGTGCCTGGAGTGTAGCGATTGAGCAGTTCTTC.

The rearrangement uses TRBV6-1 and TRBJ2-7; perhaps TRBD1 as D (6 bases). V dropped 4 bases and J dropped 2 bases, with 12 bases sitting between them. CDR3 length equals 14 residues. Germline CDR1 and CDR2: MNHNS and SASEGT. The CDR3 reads CASSGQGFAYEQYF. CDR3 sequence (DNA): TGTGCCAGCAGTGGTCAGGGGTTTGCCTACGAGCAGTACTTC.

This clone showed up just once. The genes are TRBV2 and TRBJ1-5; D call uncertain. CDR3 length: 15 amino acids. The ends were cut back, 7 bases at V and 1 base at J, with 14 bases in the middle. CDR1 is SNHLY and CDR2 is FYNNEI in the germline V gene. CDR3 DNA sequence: TGTGCCAGCAAATCCTATGGGAGAAGCAATCAGCCCCAGCATTTT. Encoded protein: CASKSYGRSNQPQHF.

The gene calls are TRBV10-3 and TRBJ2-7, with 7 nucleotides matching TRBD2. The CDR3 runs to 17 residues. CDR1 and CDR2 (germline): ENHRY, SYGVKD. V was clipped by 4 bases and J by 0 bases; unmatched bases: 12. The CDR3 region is CAISARGDGRSSYEQYF. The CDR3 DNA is TGTGCCATCAGTGCCCGGGGGGACGGGAGAAGCTCCTACGAGCAGTACTTC.

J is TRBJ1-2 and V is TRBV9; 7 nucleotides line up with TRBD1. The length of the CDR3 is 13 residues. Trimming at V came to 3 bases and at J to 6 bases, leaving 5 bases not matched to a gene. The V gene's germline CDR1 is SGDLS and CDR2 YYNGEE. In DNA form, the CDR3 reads TGTGCCAGCAGCGCCGGGACAGTCCATGGCTACACCTTC. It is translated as CASSAGTVHGYTF. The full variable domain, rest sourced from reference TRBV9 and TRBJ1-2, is DSGVTQTPKHLITATGQRVTLRCSPRSGDLSVYWYQQSLDQGLQFLIQYYNGEERAKGNILERFSAQQFPDLHSELNLSSLELGDSALYFCASSAGTVHGYTFGSGTRLTVV.